This T cell receptor (beta chain) was sequenced during a study of blood T cell repertoires in COVID-19. Background on the study: From T cells, B-cell-depleted T cells, or PBMCs came the material, which was cDNA or gDNA.

Germline-derived CDR1 and CDR2 are SNHLY and FYNNEI. The CDR3 spans 14 residues. V gave up 7 bases and J gave up 6 bases; unmatched junction bases: 8. Only in-frame clones appear in the TCRdb table, and some are missing; sequencing was by immunoSEQ multiplex PCR. Here the sample spans some 250,000 clones, 80% to 85% being singletons. This clonotype was obtained from a man aged 55 to 69 with acute or convalescent COVID-19. Sample: peripheral blood. V is TRBV2 and J is TRBJ2-1, with 8 bases identical to TRBD2. The CDR3 DNA follows: TGTGCCAGCAAGGACGGGAGGGCCCCCAATGAGCAGTTCTTC. This translates into CASKDGRAPNEQFF.